The subject of this entry is one TCR beta chain. RNA, once extracted, was reverse transcribed into cDNA for use as the sequencing template. Sequencing was performed with immunoSEQ multiplex PCR; in TCRdb, only in-frame clones are kept and a portion is missing. The sample lists approximately 140,000 clones, 87% occurring once. These data belong to a study of CD8+ T cells in alopecia areata. Study context: Each of the treated patients was given oral tofacitinib, 5 to 10 mg twice daily, for moderate-to-severe alopecia areata.

The sequenced sample was CD8+ T cells sorted from blood, obtained at week 0. The origin of this receptor is a human donor with alopecia areata.

The CDR3 DNA sequence: TGCAGCGTTGACCCGGGACAGGGGGCGCTTGGAAACACCATATATTTT. Protein: CSVDPGQGALGNTIYF. V and J are TRBV29-1 and TRBJ1-3, with 12 positions matching TRBD1. Trimming took 3 bases from V and 3 from J; bases not matched to a gene: 6. The CDR3 runs to 16 residues. Germline lookup yields CDR1 SQVTM and CDR2 ANQGSEA.